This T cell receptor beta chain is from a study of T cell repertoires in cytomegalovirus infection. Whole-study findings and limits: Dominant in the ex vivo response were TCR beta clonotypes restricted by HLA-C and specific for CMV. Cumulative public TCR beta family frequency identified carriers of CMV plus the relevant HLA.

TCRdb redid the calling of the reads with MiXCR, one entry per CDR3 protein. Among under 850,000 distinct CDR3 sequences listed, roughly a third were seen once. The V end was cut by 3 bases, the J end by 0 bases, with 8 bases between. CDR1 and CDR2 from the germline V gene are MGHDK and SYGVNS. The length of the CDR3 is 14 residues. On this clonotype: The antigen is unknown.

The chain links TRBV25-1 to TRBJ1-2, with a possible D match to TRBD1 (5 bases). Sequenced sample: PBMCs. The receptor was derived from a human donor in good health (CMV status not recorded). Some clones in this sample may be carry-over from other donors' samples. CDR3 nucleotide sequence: TGTGCCAGCAGTGATCTGGGGGCTAACTATGGCTACACCTTC. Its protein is CASSDLGANYGYTF.